This TCR beta chain originates from a study of Tregs in tolerant kidney transplant recipients. The CDR3 extends over 15 amino acids. V lost 5 bases and J 2 bases, leaving 16 bases between the germline ends. Germline V CDR1 and CDR2: SGHNT, YYREEE (reference sequence). Data came from immunoSEQ multiplex PCR; TCRdb stores just in-frame clones and leaves some out. The sample yields roughly 250,000 clones, roughly 84% seen once. The J gene is TRBJ1-1, the V gene TRBV5-4; maybe TRBD1 (5 bases). This receptor was identified in a human donor in good health. Material: CD4+ T cells from blood. CDR3 nucleotide sequence: TGTGCCAGCAGAGAGACGGGACCCTCAAACACTGAAGCTTTCTTT. Translating it yields CASRETGPSNTEAFF. Together with reference TRBV5-4 and TRBJ1-1, the CDR3 gives the full variable domain: ETGVTQSPTHLIKTRGQQVTLRCSSQSGHNTVSWYQQALGQGPQFIFQYYREEENGRGNFPPRFSGLQFPNYSSELNVNALELDDSALYLCASRETGPSNTEAFFGQGTRLTVV.